This entry concerns a single TCR beta chain. Its antigen is unidentified. This entry belongs to a study of CD8+ T cells in alopecia areata. Study background: In an open-label trial, patients got 5 to 10 mg tofacitinib twice daily. Dosing with tofacitinib proceeded for 6 to 18 months, followed by 6 months off drug. Study-wide findings and caveats: The study found higher clonality in lesional than normal scalp, especially in alopecia totalis/universalis.

The CDR3 length is 14 residues. Germline CDR1 SGHRS, CDR2 YFSETQ. Deletions cut 3 bases from V and 1 base from J, with 10 bases between. CD4+ and CD8+ T cells were sorted from PBMCs. Isolated RNA was reverse transcribed into cDNA used as the sequencing template. The data were produced by immunoSEQ multiplex PCR, yet TCRdb's version contains in-frame clones alone and is incomplete. The sample has roughly 180,000 clones, approximately 62% seen once. V and J are TRBV5-1 and TRBJ1-1; D possibly corresponds to TRBD1 (6 bases). The TCR originated in a human donor with alopecia areata. The source was CD4+ T cells sorted from blood, collected at week 0. CDR3 in amino acids: CASSSGGGNTEAFF. The CDR3 coding sequence is TGCGCCAGCAGCTCAGGAGGGGGGAACACTGAAGCTTTCTTT.